This TCR beta chain stems from a study of blood T cell repertoires in COVID-19. For the study at large: T cells, B-cell-depleted T cells, or PBMCs supplied cDNA or gDNA.

This clone was counted a few times. Original processing notes: Reference gene primer amplification gave nucleated cell count estimates. Sequencing used immunoSEQ multiplex PCR; TCRdb keeps in-frame clones, though not all of them. The V and J calls and clone size come from that table; D and trimming were worked out from the DNA. The sample shows about 200,000 clones, 65% to 90% of them seen only once. Residents of over 20 US areas, aged about 18 to 95 years, made up the participants. V was clipped by 5 bases and J by 9 bases; unmatched bases: 10. Germline V gives CDR1 MDHEN, CDR2 SYDVKM. The CDR3 runs 16 residues.

The TCR was taken from a woman in her 40s with acute COVID-19. The sequencing input was PBMCs or T cells enriched from blood (not recorded which). The rearrangement links TRBV28 to TRBJ2-1; 13 nucleotides match TRBD2. CDR3 sequence: CASSGVLAGGRAEQFF. DNA for the CDR3: TGTGCCAGCAGTGGCGTACTAGCGGGAGGGCGGGCTGAGCAGTTCTTC. Variable domain in full (rest from reference TRBV28 and TRBJ2-1): DVKVTQSSRYLVKRTGEKVFLECVQDMDHENMFWYRQDPGLGLRLIYFSYDVKMKEKGDIPEGYSVSREKKERFSLILESASTNQTSMYLCASSGVLAGGRAEQFFGPGTRLTVL.